The T cell receptor (beta chain) described here comes from a study of identical twins. Study-wide points: Cord blood beta clonotypes present at high abundance carried fewer insertions; no such pattern appeared in memory repertoires.

A universal primer site arose from template switching, and cDNA bore unique molecular identifiers. TCRdb re-called the 5' RACE reads with MiXCR, one entry per CDR3 protein. Of approximately 600,000 distinct CDR3 sequences listed, roughly 6.6% are singletons. Each donor (without exception) was a healthy Caucasian. This clonotype was picked up many times. Its antigen is not identified. Trimming cost V 6 bases and J 3 bases, with 11 bases left between them. The CDR3 sequence is 13 residues long. The germline V gene encodes CDR1 DFQATT and CDR2 SNEGSKA (reference sequence). These data were also reused for a study on yellow fever vaccine responses in identical twins.

Sequencing used PBMCs. This TCR derives from a woman under 30 in good health. This sequence joins TRBV20-1 and TRBJ1-4; D ambiguous. In nucleotides, the CDR3 is TGCAGTGCCAGACCCGGGCCTAATGAAAAACTGTTTTTT. Its translation: CSARPGPNEKLFF.